This T cell receptor beta chain was documented in a study of cytomegalovirus exposure and HLA in healthy donors. Across the whole study: Earlier, 95 million to 130 million unique TCR beta sequences were recovered from around 180 million T cells by an analysis. Study results and limitations: A cluster of highly shared sequence variants was likely a sequencing artifact.

Vbeta (60) and Jbeta (13) primers were used in the PCR. Repertoires were generated with immunoSEQ multiplex PCR, while TCRdb's copy carries only in-frame clones and drops some. The table has some 100,000 clones, more than 65% seen once. Only a few counts were recorded for this clone. The antigen is not known. Germline CDR1 and CDR2: MNHNS and SASEGT. V lost 10 bases and J lost 0, with 17 bases in between. CDR3 size: 15 residues. Material for sequencing was PBMCs. The chain joins TRBV6-1 to TRBJ2-3; maybe TRBD2 (6 bases). This clonotype was sampled from a woman between 18 and 29 years old in good health and CMV-seropositive. DNA of the CDR3: TGTGCCACCCGCACGTACGGGAGTAGCACAGATACGCAGTATTTT. It encodes CATRTYGSSTDTQYF.